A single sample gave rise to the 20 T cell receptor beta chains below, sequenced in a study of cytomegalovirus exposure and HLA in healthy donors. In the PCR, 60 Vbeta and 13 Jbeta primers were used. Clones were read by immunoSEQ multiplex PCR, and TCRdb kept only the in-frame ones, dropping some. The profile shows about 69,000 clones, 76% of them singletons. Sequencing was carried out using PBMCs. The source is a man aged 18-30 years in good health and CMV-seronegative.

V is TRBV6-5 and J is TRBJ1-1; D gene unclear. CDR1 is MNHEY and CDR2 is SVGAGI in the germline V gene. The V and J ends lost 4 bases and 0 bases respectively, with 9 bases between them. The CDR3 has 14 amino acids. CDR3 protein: CASSWSSLNTEAFF. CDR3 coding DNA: TGTGCCAGCAGTTGGAGCTCACTGAACACTGAAGCTTTCTTT.

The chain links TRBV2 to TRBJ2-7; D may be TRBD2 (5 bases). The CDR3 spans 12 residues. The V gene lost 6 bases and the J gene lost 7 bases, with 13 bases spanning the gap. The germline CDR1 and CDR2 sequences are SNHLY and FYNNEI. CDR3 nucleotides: TGTGCCAGCAGGGGAGAAACGGGGGAGCAGTACTTC. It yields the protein CASRGETGEQYF.

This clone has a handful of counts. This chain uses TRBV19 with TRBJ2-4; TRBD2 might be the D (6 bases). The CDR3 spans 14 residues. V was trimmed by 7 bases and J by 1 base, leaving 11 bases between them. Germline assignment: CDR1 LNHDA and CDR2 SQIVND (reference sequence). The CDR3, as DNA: TGTGCCAGTAACGGGGGTTTGGCCAAAAACATTCAGTACTTC. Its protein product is CASNGGLAKNIQYF.

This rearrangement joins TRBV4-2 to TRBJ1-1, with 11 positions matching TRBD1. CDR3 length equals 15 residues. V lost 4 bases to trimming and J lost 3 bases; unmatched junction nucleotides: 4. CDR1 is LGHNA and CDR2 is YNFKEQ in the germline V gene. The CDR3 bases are TGTGCCAGCAGCCCTCAGGGACAGGGGGACACTGAAGCTTTCTTT. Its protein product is CASSPQGQGDTEAFF.

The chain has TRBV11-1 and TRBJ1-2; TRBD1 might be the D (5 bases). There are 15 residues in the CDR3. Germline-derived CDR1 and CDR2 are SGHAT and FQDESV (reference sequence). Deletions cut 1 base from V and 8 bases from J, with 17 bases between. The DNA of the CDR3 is TGTGCCAGCAGCTTAGACGGGGGACCCTCTGGCGGCTACACCTTC. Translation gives CASSLDGGPSGGYTF.

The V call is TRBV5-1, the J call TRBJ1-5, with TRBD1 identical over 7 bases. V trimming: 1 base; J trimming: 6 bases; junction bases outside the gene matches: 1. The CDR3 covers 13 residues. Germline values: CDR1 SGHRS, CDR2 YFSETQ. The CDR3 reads CASSLNRGQPQHF. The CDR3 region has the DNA TGCGCCAGCAGCTTGAACAGGGGTCAGCCCCAGCATTTT.

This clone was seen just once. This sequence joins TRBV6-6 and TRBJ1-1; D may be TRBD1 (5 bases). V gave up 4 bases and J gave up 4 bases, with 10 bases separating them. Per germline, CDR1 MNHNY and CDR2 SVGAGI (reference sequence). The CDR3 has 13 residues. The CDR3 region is CASSSRGGTEAFF. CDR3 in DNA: TGTGCCAGCAGTTCCCGGGGGGGCACTGAAGCTTTCTTT.

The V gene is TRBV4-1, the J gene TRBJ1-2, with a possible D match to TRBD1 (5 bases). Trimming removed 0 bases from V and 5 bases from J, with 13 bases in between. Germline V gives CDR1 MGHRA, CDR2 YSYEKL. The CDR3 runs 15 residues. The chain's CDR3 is CASSQDLRDMYGYTF. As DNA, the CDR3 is TGCGCCAGCAGCCAAGACCTCAGGGATATGTATGGCTACACCTTC.

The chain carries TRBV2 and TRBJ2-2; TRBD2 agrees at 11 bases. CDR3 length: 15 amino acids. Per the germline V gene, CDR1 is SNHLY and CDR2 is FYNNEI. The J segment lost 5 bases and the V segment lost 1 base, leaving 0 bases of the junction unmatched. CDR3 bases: TGTGCCAGCAGTGAAGGACTAGCGGGGACCGGGGAGCTGTTTTTT. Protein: CASSEGLAGTGELFF.

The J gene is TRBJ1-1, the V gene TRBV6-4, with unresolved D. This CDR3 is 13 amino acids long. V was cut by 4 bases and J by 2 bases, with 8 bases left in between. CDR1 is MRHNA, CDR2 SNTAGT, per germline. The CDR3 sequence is CASSVDFNTEAFF. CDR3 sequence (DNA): TGTGCCAGCAGTGTGGACTTTAACACTGAAGCTTTCTTT.

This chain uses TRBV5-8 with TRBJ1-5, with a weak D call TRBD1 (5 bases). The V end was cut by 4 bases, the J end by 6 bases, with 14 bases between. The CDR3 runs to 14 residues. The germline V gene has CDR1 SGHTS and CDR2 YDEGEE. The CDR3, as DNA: TGTGCCAGCAGCAACCACGGGGGTGGTCAGCCCCAGCATTTT. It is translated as CASSNHGGGQPQHF.

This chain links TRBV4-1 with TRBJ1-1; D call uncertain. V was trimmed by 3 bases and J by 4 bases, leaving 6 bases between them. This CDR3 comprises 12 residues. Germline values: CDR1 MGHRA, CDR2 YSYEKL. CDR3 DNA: TGCGCCAGCAGCCAGGGCTCCACTGAAGCTTTCTTT. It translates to CASSQGSTEAFF.

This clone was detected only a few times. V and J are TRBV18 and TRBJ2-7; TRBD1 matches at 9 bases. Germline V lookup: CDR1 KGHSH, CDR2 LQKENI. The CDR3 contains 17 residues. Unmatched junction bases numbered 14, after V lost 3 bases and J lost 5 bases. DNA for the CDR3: TGTGCCAGCTCACCCCCTAACCGGGACAGGGCATCTCACGAGCAGTACTTC. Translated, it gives CASSPPNRDRASHEQYF.

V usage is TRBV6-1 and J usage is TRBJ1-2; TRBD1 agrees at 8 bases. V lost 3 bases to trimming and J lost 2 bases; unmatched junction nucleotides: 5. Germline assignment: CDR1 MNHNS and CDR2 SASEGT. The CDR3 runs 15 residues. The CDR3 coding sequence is TGTGCCAGCAGTGACCGGGACAGGACGAACTATGGCTACACCTTC. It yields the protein CASSDRDRTNYGYTF.

DNA for the CDR3: TGTGCCAGCAGCTTAGGCCGGGGGGGGTCCGAAGCTTTCTTT. This sequence encodes CASSLGRGGSEAFF. The chain joins TRBV13 to TRBJ1-1, with D tentatively TRBD1 (5 bases). Germline V gives CDR1 PRHDT, CDR2 FYEKMQ (reference sequence). The CDR3 covers 14 residues. Trimming shortened V by 0 bases and J by 8 bases, and 13 bases separated the two germline ends.

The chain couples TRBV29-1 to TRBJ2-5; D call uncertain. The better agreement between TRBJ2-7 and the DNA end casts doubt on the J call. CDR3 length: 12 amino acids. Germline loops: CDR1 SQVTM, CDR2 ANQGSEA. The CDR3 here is CSAETDSYEQYF. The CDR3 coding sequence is TGCAGCGCTGAGACTGACTCCTACGAGCAGTACTTC.

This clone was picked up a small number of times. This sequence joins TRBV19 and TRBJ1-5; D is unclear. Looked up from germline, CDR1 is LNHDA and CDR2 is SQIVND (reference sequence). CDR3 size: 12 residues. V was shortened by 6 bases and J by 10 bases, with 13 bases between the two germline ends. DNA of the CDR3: TGTGCCAGTAGCGAGTCTGTCTACCCCCAGCATTTT. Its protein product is CASSESVYPQHF.

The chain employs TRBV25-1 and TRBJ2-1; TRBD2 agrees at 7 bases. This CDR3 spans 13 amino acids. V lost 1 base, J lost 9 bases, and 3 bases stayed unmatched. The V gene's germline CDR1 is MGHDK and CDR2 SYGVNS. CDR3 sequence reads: CASSELAGTEQFF. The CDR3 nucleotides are TGTGCCAGCAGTGAATTAGCGGGTACTGAGCAGTTCTTC.

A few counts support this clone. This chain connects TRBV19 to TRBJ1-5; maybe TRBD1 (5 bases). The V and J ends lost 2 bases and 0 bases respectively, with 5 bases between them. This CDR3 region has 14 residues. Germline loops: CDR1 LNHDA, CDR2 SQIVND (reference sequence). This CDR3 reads CASSIQGSNQPQHF. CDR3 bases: TGTGCCAGTAGTATACAGGGTAGCAATCAGCCCCAGCATTTT.

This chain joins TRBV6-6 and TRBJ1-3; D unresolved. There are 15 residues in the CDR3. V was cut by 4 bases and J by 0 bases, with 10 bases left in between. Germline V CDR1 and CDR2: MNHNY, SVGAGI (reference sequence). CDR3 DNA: TGTGCCAGCAGTTCCAACAGTAACTCTGGAAACACCATATATTTT. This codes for CASSSNSNSGNTIYF.